This is a list of T cell receptor beta chains from one sample in a study of blood T cell repertoires in COVID-19. Method: immunoSEQ multiplex PCR; TCRdb's copy keeps in-frame clones and lacks some. This table has 100,000 to 120,000 clones, approximately 85% appearing once. Source material: peripheral blood. These receptors all stem from a woman aged 55 to 70 with COVID-19, enrolled during active disease. Both conserved end residues are part of each CDR3. A D gene is named only where the DNA matches it firmly. Expanded clones get a size class; other rows say once, few or many, or leave the size out.

v_gene	d_gene	j_gene	abundance	CDR3nt	CDR3aa
TRBV7-8	.	TRBJ1-5	.	TGTGCCAGCAGCTTAGAGAGTAATCAGCCCCAGCATTTT	CASSLESNQPQHF
TRBV9	.	TRBJ1-2	few	TGTGCCAGCAGCCTTCGGGGGGGCGGAGAATTGGATGGCTACACCTTC	CASSLRGGGELDGYTF
TRBV5-4	TRBD1	TRBJ2-7	.	TGTGCCAGCGGAAGCGCGCGGACAGGGACCCCCTACGAGCAGTACTTC	CASGSARTGTPYEQYF
TRBV11-2	.	TRBJ1-2	.	TGTGCCAGCAGCAACCCGGCAGGGCAGAACTATGGCTACACCTTC	CASSNPAGQNYGYTF
TRBV12-5	TRBD1	TRBJ1-1	.	TGTGCTACAAGATACAGGGGACCGAACACTGAAGCTTTCTTT	CATRYRGPNTEAFF
TRBV27	TRBD2	TRBJ2-1	.	TGTGCCAGCAGTTCCCTAGCGGGACCAGCCTACAATGAGCAGTTCTTC	CASSSLAGPAYNEQFF
TRBV3-1/TRBV3-2	.	TRBJ2-1	.	TGTGCCAGCAGCCCGCCGAGAGGGGGGGAAGGGGGGAATGAGCAGTTCTTC	CASSPPRGGEGGNEQFF
TRBV24-1	TRBD1	TRBJ1-1	.	TGTGCCACCAGTGTTGCGGACAGGGGGCCCTGGGACACTGAAGCTTTCTTT	CATSVADRGPWDTEAFF
TRBV19	.	TRBJ1-4	.	TGTGCCAGTAGTATTGTTCAGCAGGGCGCAACTAATGAAAAACTGTTTTTT	CASSIVQQGATNEKLFF
TRBV7-9	.	TRBJ1-3	.	TGTGCCAGCAGCAGACCACGAGTACAGGGCTCTGGAAACACCATATATTTT	CASSRPRVQGSGNTIYF
TRBV4-3	TRBD1	TRBJ1-2	.	TGCGCCAGCAGCCTTACAGGGGTGGAAGGCTACACCTTC	CASSLTGVEGYTF
TRBV15	.	TRBJ1-2	.	TGTGCCACCAGCAGAGGGATAGGGGGTGATTATGGCTACACCTTC	CATSRGIGGDYGYTF
TRBV6-2/TRBV6-3	.	TRBJ2-7	few	TGTGCCAGCAGTTACATGCTTGGACATTTGAAGGGCTACGAGCAGTACTTC	CASSYMLGHLKGYEQYF
TRBV7-2	TRBD1	TRBJ1-5	.	TGTGCCAGCAGCCCGGACAGGGATCAGCCCCAGCATTTT	CASSPDRDQPQHF
TRBV27	.	TRBJ1-5	.	TGTGCCAGCAGCCCCTTCGGGTATAGCAATCAGCCCCAGCATTTT	CASSPFGYSNQPQHF
TRBV5-1	TRBD1	TRBJ1-3	.	TGCGCCAGCAGCAGGGACAGCCGAAACACCATATATTTT	CASSRDSRNTIYF
TRBV4-1	TRBD1	TRBJ1-6	.	TGCGCCAGCAGCCAACAGACAGGGGATAATTCACCCCTCCACTTT	CASSQQTGDNSPLHF
TRBV16	.	TRBJ1-3	.	TGTGCCAGCAGCCAATCGTACTCTGGAAACACCATATATTTT	CASSQSYSGNTIYF
TRBV6-5	.	TRBJ1-3	.	TGTGCCAGCAGATCAGGGGCTGGAAACACCATATATTTT	CASRSGAGNTIYF
TRBV24-1	.	TRBJ1-4	.	TGTGCCACCAGTGGCCGTCGGGCAACTAATGAAAAACTGTTTTTT	CATSGRRATNEKLFF
TRBV28	TRBD1	TRBJ2-7	.	TGTGCCAGCAGTTCCCGGGACAGATCCTACGAGCAGTACTTC	CASSSRDRSYEQYF
TRBV18	.	TRBJ1-5	.	TGTGCCAGCTCACCATACGCAGACTCCAATCAGCCCCAGCATTTT	CASSPYADSNQPQHF
TRBV10-3	.	TRBJ2-5	.	TGTGCCATCAGGCCAGGGGGACTCCAAGAGACCCAGTACTTC	CAIRPGGLQETQYF
TRBV7-6	.	TRBJ2-3	.	TGTGCCAGCAGCGGGGCGGGAAGAAGCCGTACCCTCACAGATACGCAGTATTTT	CASSGAGRSRTLTDTQYF
TRBV5-6	.	TRBJ1-6	.	TGTGCCAGCAGCTTGGATTTAGGACGGGAGTATAATTCACCCCTCCACTTT	CASSLDLGREYNSPLHF
TRBV4-1	TRBD1	TRBJ1-5	.	TGCGCCAGCAGCCCGGGACAGGGGGCGAGTTATAGCAATCAGCCCCAGCATTTT	CASSPGQGASYSNQPQHF
TRBV6-5	.	TRBJ2-7	.	TGTGCCAGCAGGCGCCGGGATTCGACGAACGAGCAGTACTTC	CASRRRDSTNEQYF
TRBV6-5	TRBD1	TRBJ1-2	.	TGTGCCAGCAGTAACGACAGGGCTAACTATGGCTACACCTTC	CASSNDRANYGYTF
TRBV7-6	.	TRBJ1-5	once	TGTGCCAGCAGCCCGACAGACAATCAGCCCCAGCATTTT	CASSPTDNQPQHF
TRBV5-1	.	TRBJ2-5	.	TGCGCCAGCAGCTTGAAACAGGGCGGAGGCGAGACCCAGTACTTC	CASSLKQGGGETQYF
TRBV5-1	.	TRBJ1-2	.	TGCGCCAGCGGCACAGGTCGCTATGGCTACACCTTC	CASGTGRYGYTF
TRBV19	.	TRBJ2-7	few	TGTGCCAGTAGTATGGACAGTTCCTACGAGCAGTACTTC	CASSMDSSYEQYF
TRBV27	.	TRBJ2-7	.	TGTGCCAGCAGTTTCGGCACGGGGTACGAGCAGTACTTC	CASSFGTGYEQYF
TRBV7-2	.	TRBJ2-7	.	TGTGCCAGCAGCCCTCCCGGACAGGTTAGTGGAGGGGAGCAGTACTTC	CASSPPGQVSGGEQYF
TRBV3-1/TRBV3-2	TRBD1	TRBJ1-2	.	TGTGCCAGCAGCCCACTGGGACAGAACTATGGCTACACCTTC	CASSPLGQNYGYTF
TRBV2	TRBD2	TRBJ2-7	.	TGTGCCAGCAGGCCCCCGGGGGGGGTGGACCTGGGGGAGCAGTACTTC	CASRPPGGVDLGEQYF
TRBV6-5	.	TRBJ1-1	few	TGTGCCAGCAGTTACGGCAGGAACACTGAAGCTTTCTTT	CASSYGRNTEAFF
TRBV10-3	TRBD2	TRBJ2-3	.	TGTGCCATGAACGATCCACCGGGACTAGCGAACACAGATACGCAGTATTTT	CAMNDPPGLANTDTQYF
TRBV3-1/TRBV3-2	.	TRBJ2-3	once	TGTGCCAGCAGCCGAGGAAAAGACGTAGCTACGCAGTATTTT	CASSRGKDVATQYF
TRBV10-3	TRBD1	TRBJ1-1	once	TGTGCCATCAGTGGAGGACAGGGGACGGCTGAAGCTTTCTTT	CAISGGQGTAEAFF
TRBV18	.	TRBJ1-2	.	TGTGCCAGCTCACCCGAGCCCCCCGCCGCTAACTATGGCTACACCTTC	CASSPEPPAANYGYTF
TRBV11-2	.	TRBJ1-2	.	TGTGCCAGCAGCTGGGGGCGAGGCTACACCTTC	CASSWGRGYTF